This T cell receptor beta chain was found in a study of T cell repertoires in cytomegalovirus infection. Each CDR3 protein is one row after TCRdb ran MiXCR on the reads. This sample yields 380,000 or so distinct CDR3 sequences, of which roughly 34% are seen a single time; approximately 13% belongs to the top ten. This clonotype was counted only a few times. The target antigen is unknown. The length of the CDR3 is 13 residues. The V end lost 3 bases, the J end lost 8 bases, and 13 bases lay between the germline ends. The source of this sequence is a human donor in good health (CMV status not recorded). Some clones in this sample may be carry-over from other donors' samples. Sequenced here: cultured PBMCs, sampled from culture after CMV antigen stimulation. This chain joins TRBV12-3 or TRBV12-4 and TRBJ1-2; D call uncertain. In DNA, the CDR3 is TGTGCCAGCAGTTTTGGGATGCCTCAGGGCTACACCTTC. Translating gives CASSFGMPQGYTF.